The following is a T cell receptor beta chain sequence with its context. Its antigen is currently unknown. Trimming pared 2 bases from V and 1 base from J, leaving 6 bases between. CDR1 is SGDLS and CDR2 is YYNGEE in the germline V gene. The CDR3 has 13 amino acids. These data originate in a study of T cell responses to AZD1222 COVID-19 vaccine. Whole-study results and caveats: Vaccine-related CD4 TCRs covered spike, predominating at 160-218 and 743-854. Two AZD1222 administrations were followed by greater Spike-specific TCR breadth and depth.

This table comes from immunoSEQ multiplex PCR, and its TCRdb copy is limited to in-frame clones, with some not included. Of about 140,000 clones listed, roughly 85% are singletons. The source is an adult who received the MenACWY meningococcal vaccine as a control. The sample consisted of peripheral blood, taken 28 days after the second dose of the MenACWY control vaccine. The J gene is TRBJ2-5, the V gene TRBV9; D not certain. CDR3 in amino acids: CASSVGLQETQYF. CDR3 coding DNA: TGTGCCAGCAGCGTCGGCCTCCAAGAGACCCAGTACTTC.